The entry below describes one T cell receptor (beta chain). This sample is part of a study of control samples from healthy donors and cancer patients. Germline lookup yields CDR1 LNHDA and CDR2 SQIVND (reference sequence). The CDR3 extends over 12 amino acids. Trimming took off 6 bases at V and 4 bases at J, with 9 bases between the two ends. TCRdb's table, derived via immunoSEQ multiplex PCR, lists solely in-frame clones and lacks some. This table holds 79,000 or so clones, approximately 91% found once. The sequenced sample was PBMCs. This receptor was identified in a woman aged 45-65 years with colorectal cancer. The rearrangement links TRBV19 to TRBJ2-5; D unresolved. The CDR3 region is CASSLDLETQYF. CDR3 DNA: TGTGCCAGTAGCTTAGACCTAGAGACCCAGTACTTC.